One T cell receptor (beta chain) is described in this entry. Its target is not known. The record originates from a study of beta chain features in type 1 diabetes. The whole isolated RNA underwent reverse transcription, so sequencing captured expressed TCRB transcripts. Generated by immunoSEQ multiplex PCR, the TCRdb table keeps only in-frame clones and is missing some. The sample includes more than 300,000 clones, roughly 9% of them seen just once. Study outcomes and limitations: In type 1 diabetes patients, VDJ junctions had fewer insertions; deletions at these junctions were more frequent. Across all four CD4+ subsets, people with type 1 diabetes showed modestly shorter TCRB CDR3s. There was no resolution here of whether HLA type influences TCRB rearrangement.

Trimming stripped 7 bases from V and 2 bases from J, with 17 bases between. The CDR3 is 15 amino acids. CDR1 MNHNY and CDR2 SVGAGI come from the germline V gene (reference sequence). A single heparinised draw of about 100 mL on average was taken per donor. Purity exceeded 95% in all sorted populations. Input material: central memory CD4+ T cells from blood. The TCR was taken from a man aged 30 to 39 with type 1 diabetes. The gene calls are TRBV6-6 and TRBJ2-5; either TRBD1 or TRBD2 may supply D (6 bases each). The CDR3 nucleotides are TGTGCCAGCACTTCCGGGGGCAGTAAACAAGAGACCCAGTACTTC. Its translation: CASTSGGSKQETQYF.